This T cell receptor beta chain comes out of a study of T-cell memory formation after mild COVID-19 (TCRdb year 2021). For context, the study as a whole: Most TCR sequence clusters were specific to one of the two donors. In two donors, T-cell clones that expanded and contracted after mild COVID-19 were followed by sequencing TCRalpha and TCRbeta repertoires longitudinally. The cohort comprised two young, previously healthy adult volunteers, one female and one male. Findings and caveats that apply to the study as a whole: Contracting CD4+ clones appeared mostly in the CM and EM memory subsets, whereas CD8+ clones were enriched in EMRA. Only two mild cases were covered by the study, and larger cohorts that include severe cases with pre-infection samples were considered necessary. Clones contracting from day 15 to 85 had balanced CD4/CD8 phenotypes, while a second wave expanding from day 15 to 37 was biased towards CD4+. Some responding clones were found in pre-infection memory, which suggests that pre-existing cross-reactive memory T cells took part in the SARS-CoV-2 response. SARS-CoV-2 specificity was not confirmed for the second-wave clones peaking on day 37.

Sequenced on an Illumina NovaSeq 6000. TCRalpha and TCRbeta cDNA libraries were constructed by 5'RACE with constant-segment primers, with sample barcodes and unique molecular identifiers being introduced. RNA was extracted from every sample with Trizol reagent. Amplification of the libraries took two PCR steps, and the second step added a second sample barcode plus Illumina TruSeq adapters. Libraries were sequenced on an Illumina NovaSeq with 2 x 150 bp paired-end reads. Per the source publication's procedure: The reads were demultiplexed and collapsed into UMI-guided consensus sequences using migec v1.2.7. Using mixcr v2.1.11, the UMI consensuses were aligned to TRA and TRB V and J templates and assembled into clonotypes. A clonotype was counted as expanded or contracted only if both edgeR and NoisET called the change significant, with noise models trained on biological replicates. For edgeR calls, the cutoffs were a false discovery rate-adjusted p below 0.01 and a log2 fold-change threshold of 1. PCA with hierarchical clustering of max-normalized trajectories of the 1000 most abundant clonotypes was used as exploratory dynamics analysis. The CD4 or CD8 phenotype of responding clones was assigned using the separately sequenced CD4+ and CD8+ repertoires. TCRdb's own reprocessing of the public reads used fastp at Q25 and MiXCR and kept productive beta chains. Each entry is one CDR3 protein sequence, shown with its most common DNA and genes. The V and J calls shown here were made by TCRdb, not taken from the authors' results. The sample has roughly 310,000 distinct CDR3 sequences on record, approximately 15% of them singletons. More than 20% of the sample goes to the ten largest clones.

This clonotype has a count of ten or more. Its target antigen remains unknown. No much larger clonotype is one base removed from it; base qualities were not supplied. PBMCs were isolated by Ficoll-Paque density gradient centrifugation. Sequencing was carried out using PBMCs or a T cell subset sorted from them (not recorded which). This receptor was taken from a man aged 18 to 29 who had mild COVID-19 (a few samples of this study predate the infection). The sample titles of this study are shuffled in the database, so cell type and time point are left out; the donor was told from shared clones.

The CDR3 here reads CASSDDRAFGYTF. The DNA sequence is given as TGTGCCAGCAGTGATGACAGGGCATTTGGCTACACCTTC. The sequence is built from TRBV6-2 or TRBV6-3 and TRBJ1-2, and 7 bases in between align with TRBD1. Inclusive of the bounding cysteine and phenylalanine, the CDR3 is 13 residues long. CDR3 DNA only is kept here, 39 bases in frame from base 1. The CDR1 and CDR2 encoded by the germline V gene are MNHEY and SVGEGT. V ends up 5 bases short and J 7 bases short, with an unmatched junction base count of 7.